The 30 T cell receptor beta chains below all came from one sample that was sequenced in a study of T cell responses to AZD1222 COVID-19 vaccine. Libraries were prepared by immunoSEQ multiplex PCR; TCRdb keeps only in-frame clonotypes and omits some of them. The sample includes about 120,000 clones, about nine tenths seen only once; the top ten take 2% to 3%. The material was peripheral blood, obtained 28 days after the second AZD1222 dose. The receptors originated from an adult who received the AZD1222 COVID-19 vaccine.

The chain recombines TRBV7-2 with TRBJ1-4; TRBD1 aligns across 8 bases. The V gene end was trimmed by 5 bases and the J gene end by 8 bases; junction bases not matched to a gene: 10. This CDR3 is 15 amino acids long. Per the germline V gene, CDR1 is SGHTA and CDR2 is FQGNSA. The CDR3 loop is CASSPQTGEAEKLFF. Here the CDR3 DNA reads TGTGCCAGCAGCCCCCAGACAGGGGAAGCGGAAAAACTGTTTTTT. Using reference TRBV7-2 and TRBJ1-4 for the parts outside the CDR3, the full variable domain is GAGVSQSPSNKVTEKGKDVELRCDPISGHTALYWYRQSLGQGLEFLIYFQGNSAPDKSGLPSDRFSAERTGGSVSTLTIQRTQQEDSAVYLCASSPQTGEAEKLFFGSGTQLSVL.

Only a few counts were recorded for this clone. The chain is built from TRBV7-8 and TRBJ2-2; 12 bases line up with TRBD2. The CDR3 is made up of 18 amino acids. Germline trimming cut 5 bases from V and 3 bases from J; bases unmatched to any gene: 10. Looked up from germline, CDR1 is SGHVS and CDR2 is FQNEAQ. CDR3 residues: CASSDSSGGADDTGELFF. The CDR3 DNA is TGTGCCAGCAGCGACTCTAGCGGGGGGGCCGATGACACCGGGGAGCTGTTTTTT.

This clone was observed a single time. V and J are TRBV7-6 and TRBJ1-6; TRBD1 aligns across 7 bases. Germline values: CDR1 SGHVS, CDR2 FNYEAQ. Trimming cost V 5 bases and J 1 base; bases outside gene matches: 5. The CDR3 has 16 residues. The CDR3 reads CASSQTGLSYNSPLHF. In DNA, the CDR3 is TGTGCCAGCAGCCAGACAGGGTTGTCCTATAATTCACCCCTCCACTTT. Full variable domain (missing parts from reference TRBV7-6 and TRBJ1-6): GAGVSQSPRYKVTKRGQDVALRCDPISGHVSLYWYRQALGQGPEFLTYFNYEAQQDKSGLPNDRFSAERPEGSISTLTIQRTEQRDSAMYRCASSQTGLSYNSPLHFGNGTRLTVT.

This clone came up once. The V and J genes are TRBV2 and TRBJ1-2; D is possibly TRBD1 (5 bases). Trimming left V 5 bases short and J 3 bases short, with 7 bases between. This CDR3 spans 12 amino acids. CDR1 SNHLY and CDR2 FYNNEI come from the germline V gene. The CDR3 loop reads CASSTGDYGYTF. CDR3 sequence (DNA): TGTGCCAGCAGTACAGGTGACTATGGCTACACCTTC.

The chain carries TRBV6-1 and TRBJ1-2; maybe TRBD1 (6 bases). Germline-derived CDR1 and CDR2 are MNHNS and SASEGT. The CDR3 contains 17 residues. V was cut by 0 bases and J by 4 bases, with 18 bases left in between. The DNA of the CDR3 is TGTGCCAGCAGTGAAGCGGGCCTCGGGGACACCCGCTATGGCTACACCTTC. Translating it yields CASSEAGLGDTRYGYTF.

V usage is TRBV7-8 and J usage is TRBJ2-1; TRBD2 matches 12 bases. Losses at the gene ends were 6 bases for V and 0 bases for J; bases not matched to a gene: 3. Germline assignment: CDR1 SGHVS and CDR2 FQNEAQ. CDR3 size: 16 residues. The CDR3 bases are TGTGCCAGCAGACAGACTAGCGGGGGCTCCTACAATGAGCAGTTCTTC. It codes for CASRQTSGGSYNEQFF.

The chain joins TRBV7-3 to TRBJ1-2, with TRBD1 matching 9 bases. Germline CDR1 is SGHTA and CDR2 is FQGTGA. V trimming: 2 bases; J trimming: 8 bases; junction bases outside the gene matches: 12. The CDR3 contains 16 residues. As DNA, the CDR3 is TGTGCCAGCAGCTTACCCCCGGACAGGGGACGGGAGGGCTACACCTTC. Residues: CASSLPPDRGREGYTF.

The chain couples TRBV18 to TRBJ2-1, with D possibly TRBD2 on 6 matching bases. Trimming stripped 6 bases from V and 7 bases from J, with 22 bases between. The CDR3 extends over 16 amino acids. CDR1 is KGHSH, CDR2 LQKENI, per germline. CDR3 protein: CASSYLSTGDENEQFF. Here the CDR3 DNA reads TGTGCCAGCTCCTATCTAAGCACGGGGGATGAGAATGAGCAGTTCTTC.

The chain joins TRBV2 to TRBJ1-1; D uncertain. The CDR3 has 12 amino acids. Per the germline V gene, CDR1 is SNHLY and CDR2 is FYNNEI. Trimming removed 6 bases at V and 4 bases at J, with 9 bases between. In DNA form, the CDR3 reads TGTGCCAGCAGGGACTCGGGCACTGAAGCTTTCTTT. Translation gives CASRDSGTEAFF.

V gene TRBV19 combines with J gene TRBJ1-2, with 7 bases lining up with TRBD1. This CDR3 has 16 amino acids. Losses at the gene ends were 5 bases for V and 8 bases for J; bases not matched to a gene: 17. Germline CDR1 reads LNHDA; CDR2 reads SQIVND (reference sequence). The CDR3 sequence is CASSAQATGLGKGYTF. CDR3 nucleotides: TGTGCCAGTAGTGCCCAAGCGACAGGGCTTGGGAAAGGCTACACCTTC.

This chain uses TRBV15 with TRBJ2-1; D gene ambiguous. The CDR3 sequence is 18 residues long. Per the germline V gene, CDR1 is LNHNV and CDR2 is YYDKDF (reference sequence). The ends were cut back, 0 bases at V and 0 bases at J, with 15 bases in the middle. DNA for the CDR3: TGTGCCACCAGCAGAGATGCCGTCCTTTACAGCTCCTACAATGAGCAGTTCTTC. Protein: CATSRDAVLYSSYNEQFF.

This rearrangement joins TRBV28 to TRBJ2-6; perhaps TRBD1 as D (6 bases). Trimming took off 6 bases at V and 0 bases at J, with 24 bases between the two ends. The CDR3 extends over 20 amino acids. Germline-derived CDR1 and CDR2 are MDHEN and SYDVKM. CDR3 DNA sequence: TGTGCCAGCAGCCGCCAGGGGTGGCTCTCCCTGAGCTCTGGGGCCAACGTCCTGACTTTC. Translation gives CASSRQGWLSLSSGANVLTF. The full variable domain, with the rest looked up from reference TRBV28 and TRBJ2-6, is DVKVTQSSRYLVKRTGEKVFLECVQDMDHENMFWYRQDPGLGLRLIYFSYDVKMKEKGDIPEGYSVSREKKERFSLILESASTNQTSMYLCASSRQGWLSLSSGANVLTFGAGSRLTVL.

CDR3 sequence: CATSDIRGVAFF. The DNA of the CDR3 is TGTGCCACCAGTGATATAAGGGGGGTGGCTTTCTTT. The genes are TRBV24-1 and TRBJ1-1, with D possibly matching TRBD1 (6 bases). Trimming shortened V by 3 bases and J by 11 bases, and 12 bases separated the two germline ends. The CDR3 sequence is 12 residues long. Germline V lookup: CDR1 KGHDR, CDR2 SFDVKD.

This chain connects TRBV10-3 to TRBJ1-2, with 10 bases fitting TRBD1. Germline CDR1 and CDR2: ENHRY and SYGVKD. The CDR3 length is 15 residues. After removal of 8 bases from V and 3 bases from J, the junction contained 9 bases not matched to a gene. DNA for the CDR3: TGTGCCATCTCTGACGAGGACAGGGGGTACTATGGCTACACCTTC. This codes for CAISDEDRGYYGYTF.

CDR3 nucleotides: TGTGCCAGCAGCTTGGGGGAAATCAATCAGCCCCAGCATTTT. Translating gives CASSLGEINQPQHF. The chain combines TRBV5-6 with TRBJ1-5; D is unclear. Germline V lookup: CDR1 SGHDT, CDR2 YYEEEE. The CDR3 is made up of 14 amino acids. Trimming shortened V by 0 bases and J by 3 bases, and 7 bases separated the two germline ends.

The chain joins TRBV29-1 to TRBJ1-4; D gene unclear. The CDR3 extends over 13 amino acids. Trimming cost V 7 bases and J 8 bases, with 17 bases left between them. The germline V gene encodes CDR1 SQVTM and CDR2 ANQGSEA. The CDR3 DNA follows: TGCAGCGCGTCATGGGGTTCTAGGGAAAAACTGTTTTTT. The encoded protein is CSASWGSREKLFF.

The gene calls are TRBV28 and TRBJ1-2, with 9 bases aligning to TRBD1. The germline gives CDR1 MDHEN, CDR2 SYDVKM. CDR3 size: 15 residues. Trimming took 6 bases from V and 4 from J; bases not matched to a gene: 9. The CDR3 DNA reads as TGTGCCAGCAGCGACACAGGGGGCCGCCTCTATGGCTACACCTTC. Its translation: CASSDTGGRLYGYTF.

This rearrangement joins TRBV7-9 to TRBJ2-2; D is possibly TRBD1 or TRBD2 (5 bases each). The germline CDR1 and CDR2 sequences are SEHNR and FQNEAQ (reference sequence). The V gene lost 0 bases and the J gene lost 6 bases, with 8 bases spanning the gap. This CDR3 is built from 14 residues. CDR3 loop: CASSLAGDAGELFF. CDR3 nucleotides: TGTGCCAGCAGCTTAGCCGGGGACGCCGGGGAGCTGTTTTTT.

The chain has TRBV10-3 and TRBJ2-7; tentative D call: TRBD1 (5 bases). Trimming stripped 3 bases from V and 3 bases from J, with 9 bases between. CDR3 length: 13 amino acids. Looked up from germline, CDR1 is ENHRY and CDR2 is SYGVKD. The CDR3 protein is CAISERGHYEQYF. The CDR3 bases are TGTGCCATCAGTGAAAGGGGCCACTACGAGCAGTACTTC.

This clone was found a few times. This sequence joins TRBV7-9 and TRBJ2-1; 9 bases fit TRBD2. CDR1 SEHNR and CDR2 FQNEAQ come from the germline V gene (reference sequence). The V and J ends lost 5 bases and 9 bases, in that order; junction bases with no gene match: 11. This CDR3 is 15 amino acids long. The CDR3: CASSPRASGESEQFF. CDR3 nucleotide sequence: TGTGCCAGCAGCCCACGGGCTAGCGGGGAGAGTGAGCAGTTCTTC.

The chain couples TRBV18 to TRBJ1-2, with D possibly TRBD1 on 6 matching bases. V was trimmed by 1 base and J by 1 base, leaving 10 bases between them. This CDR3 spans 15 amino acids. Germline V gene data show CDR1 as KGHSH and CDR2 as LQKENI. This CDR3 is CASSPRQDINYGYTF. CDR3 DNA sequence: TGTGCCAGCTCACCACGACAGGATATTAACTATGGCTACACCTTC.

This clone appeared a single time. This CDR3 reads CATRKSNSPLHF. The CDR3 DNA follows: TGTGCCACCCGGAAGTCTAATTCACCCCTCCACTTT. The V and J genes are TRBV15 and TRBJ1-6, with unresolved D. Trimming stripped 8 bases from V and 6 bases from J, with 8 bases between. Germline CDR1 is LNHNV and CDR2 is YYDKDF (reference sequence). CDR3 length: 12 amino acids.

J is TRBJ2-4 and V is TRBV9, with a possible D match to TRBD2 (7 bases). From germline, CDR1 is SGDLS and CDR2 YYNGEE. V was shortened by 1 base and J by 9 bases, with 11 bases between the two germline ends. This CDR3 comprises 13 residues. The CDR3 sequence is CASSVRGAGIQYF. The CDR3 DNA reads TGTGCCAGCAGCGTACGGGGGGCGGGCATTCAGTACTTC.

J is TRBJ1-2 and V is TRBV29-1, with 7 bases that match TRBD1. The CDR3 totals 14 residues. V lost 5 bases and J lost 8; bases outside the gene matches: 14. Germline values: CDR1 SQVTM, CDR2 ANQGSEA. In DNA form, the CDR3 reads TGCAGCGTTAGGGACCTACAGGGGATCAACGGCTACACCTTC. Encoded protein: CSVRDLQGINGYTF.

The chain combines TRBV19 with TRBJ2-7, with 9 positions matching TRBD1. V lost 3 bases and J lost 4; bases outside the gene matches: 10. Germline V gene lookup returns CDR1 LNHDA and CDR2 SQIVND (reference sequence). The CDR3 is 16 amino acids. CDR3 nucleotides: TGTGCCAGTAGTATGGCTCCACAGGGGGCAATATACGAGCAGTACTTC. Residues: CASSMAPQGAIYEQYF.

The chain uses TRBV6-6 and TRBJ1-5; tentative D call: TRBD1 (5 bases). This CDR3 is 14 amino acids long. The V and J ends lost 0 bases and 3 bases respectively, with 6 bases between them. The germline CDR1 and CDR2 sequences are MNHNY and SVGAGI (reference sequence). The CDR3 sequence: CASSYSGVNQPQHF. CDR3 in DNA: TGTGCCAGCAGTTACTCGGGGGTCAATCAGCCCCAGCATTTT.

This clone came up a few times. The gene calls are TRBV27 and TRBJ1-1; D gene uncertain. Trimming left V 2 bases short and J 3 bases short, with 10 bases between. This CDR3 has 14 residues. Germline V gives CDR1 MNHEY, CDR2 SMNVEV (reference sequence). The CDR3 region has the DNA TGTGCCAGCAGTTTAAAGGGAAGGGACACTGAAGCTTTCTTT. It encodes CASSLKGRDTEAFF.

The chain uses TRBV6-1 and TRBJ2-2, with 9 bases fitting TRBD2. The CDR3 extends over 17 amino acids. CDR1 and CDR2 from the germline V gene are MNHNS and SASEGT. With 2 bases clipped from V and 2 bases from J, the junction kept 6 bases outside the gene matches. CDR3 sequence reads: CASSEFLAGANTGELFF. In DNA, the CDR3 is TGTGCCAGCAGTGAATTCTTAGCGGGGGCCAACACCGGGGAGCTGTTTTTT.

This chain links TRBV4-1 with TRBJ2-7; a weak D match, TRBD1 (5 bases). This CDR3 comprises 14 residues. The germline V gene encodes CDR1 MGHRA and CDR2 YSYEKL. Trimming removed 2 bases at V and 7 bases at J, with 15 bases between. The CDR3 DNA reads as TGCGCCAGCAGCCAAATTGACAGAATGATGGAGCAGTACTTC. Translated, it gives CASSQIDRMMEQYF.

This clone was detected only once. The chain is built from TRBV5-1 and TRBJ1-2; TRBD1 agrees at 7 bases. The V gene's germline CDR1 is SGHRS and CDR2 YFSETQ. This CDR3 contains 14 residues. J lost 4 bases, V lost 2 bases, and 5 bases had no gene match. CDR3 residues: CASSFDRVGYGYTF. The DNA of the CDR3 is TGCGCCAGCAGCTTCGACAGGGTCGGCTATGGCTACACCTTC.